This T cell receptor beta chain was sequenced during a study of shared clonotypes between healthy human individuals. Study conclusions and caveats: In this cohort, only blood was sampled, and tissue repertoires likely differ.

A note on this clone: Its antigen is not known.

CDR1 is SGHTA and CDR2 is FQGNSA in the germline V gene. V lost 5 bases to trimming and J lost 4 bases, with 14 bases between them. This CDR3 has 14 residues. Bulk PBMC genomic DNA spanned ten immunoSEQ deep plates. Method: immunoSEQ multiplex PCR; TCRdb's copy keeps in-frame clones and lacks some. Among about half a million clones listed, roughly 80% were seen once. J is TRBJ1-2 and V is TRBV7-2; D perhaps matches TRBD1 (5 bases). The sequence was obtained from a woman aged 40 to 50 in good health. Some clones in this sample may be carry-over from other donors' samples. Specimen: PBMCs. The CDR3 sequence: CASSHRLLSYGYTF. CDR3 nucleotide sequence: TGTGCCAGCAGCCACAGGCTCCTTAGCTATGGCTACACCTTC.